The subject of this entry is one TCR beta chain. Its matching antigen is unknown. The sample is drawn from a study of T-cell reconstitution after alpha-beta-depleted transplantation in children. Notes on the study in general: Alpha-beta T cells present about two months after transplant were reported to originate from several hundred expanded graft clones. Hyperexpanded clones declined; after one year, newly produced T cells mostly supplied diversity. TCRbeta diversity was high at day 60 in some patients (a result of surviving recipient T cells and thymic progenitors).

This CDR3 region has 14 residues. The germline V gene has CDR1 SQVTM and CDR2 ANQGSEA. The germline V and J ends were trimmed by 4 bases and 0 bases, with 13 bases remaining between them. Unique molecular identifiers were incorporated during preparation of the TCRbeta library. MiXCR, run by TCRdb on the PCR reads, gives a single entry per CDR3 protein. The data contain 300,000 to 400,000 distinct CDR3 sequences, around 16% of them singletons. The rearrangement joins TRBV29-1 to TRBJ2-7; TRBD2 might be the D (5 bases). This clonotype was sampled from a male patient aged 2 to 10 who had a stem cell transplant for acute lymphoblastic leukemia, so the T cells may come from the graft donor. Material: PBMCs, mostly from graft donor cells, obtained 360 days after TCRalphabeta/CD19-depleted stem cell transplant. CDR3 sequence reads: CSVAGGSISYEQYF. CDR3 bases: TGCAGCGTTGCCGGAGGCAGCATCTCCTACGAGCAGTACTTC.